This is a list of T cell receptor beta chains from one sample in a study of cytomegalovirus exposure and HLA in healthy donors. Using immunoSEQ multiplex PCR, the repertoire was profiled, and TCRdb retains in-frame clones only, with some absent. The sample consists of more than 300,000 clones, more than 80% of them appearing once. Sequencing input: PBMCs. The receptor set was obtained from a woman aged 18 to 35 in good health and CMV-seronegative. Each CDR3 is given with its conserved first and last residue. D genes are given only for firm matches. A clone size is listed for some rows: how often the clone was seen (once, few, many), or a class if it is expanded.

CDR3: CASRETGLVYEQYF
DNA: TGTGCCAGCAGAGAGACAGGGTTAGTCTACGAGCAGTACTTC
V: TRBV28
J: TRBJ2-7
D: TRBD1
size: NA

CDR3: CSVLLAGVRETQYF
DNA: TGCAGCGTACTACTAGCGGGGGTACGAGAGACCCAGTACTTC
V: TRBV29-1
J: TRBJ2-5
D: TRBD2
size: NA

CDR3: CASSYIRGNTGELFF
DNA: TGTGCCAGCAGTTATATTAGGGGTAACACCGGGGAGCTGTTTTTT
V: TRBV6-5
J: TRBJ2-2
D: NA
size: NA

CDR3: CASSQRSNEKLFF
DNA: TGTGCCAGCTCACAGAGATCTAATGAAAAACTGTTTTTT
V: TRBV18
J: TRBJ1-4
D: NA
size: NA

CDR3: CASSLDTGNSPLHF
DNA: TGTGCCAGCAGCTTAGACACGGGGAACTCACCCCTCCACTTT
V: TRBV7-9
J: TRBJ1-6
D: NA
size: NA

CDR3: CASSVQGRGDTEAFF
DNA: TGTGCCAGCAGCGTACAGGGGAGGGGGGACACTGAAGCTTTCTTT
V: TRBV9
J: TRBJ1-1
D: NA
size: NA

CDR3: CASSPNGDEKLFF
DNA: TGTGCCAGCTCACCAAACGGTGATGAAAAACTGTTTTTT
V: TRBV18
J: TRBJ1-4
D: NA
size: NA

CDR3: CASSPGTSGYNEQFF
DNA: TGTGCCAGCAGTCCCGGGACTAGCGGTTACAATGAGCAGTTCTTC
V: TRBV28
J: TRBJ2-1
D: TRBD2
size: NA

CDR3: CASPDRGLSSTGELFF
DNA: TGTGCCTCCCCGGACAGGGGGCTTTCGAGTACCGGGGAGCTGTTTTTT
V: TRBV7-6
J: TRBJ2-2
D: TRBD1
size: NA

CDR3: CASSPRQGPISGYTF
DNA: TGTGCCAGCAGTCCGAGACAGGGACCCATTAGCGGCTACACCTTC
V: TRBV28
J: TRBJ1-2
D: TRBD1
size: NA

CDR3: CATRQAGGNADTQYF
DNA: TGTGCCACCAGACAAGCGGGGGGGAACGCAGATACGCAGTATTTT
V: TRBV2
J: TRBJ2-3
D: TRBD2
size: NA

CDR3: CASPSGGGQPQHF
DNA: TGTGCCAGCCCAAGCGGGGGCGGTCAGCCCCAGCATTTT
V: TRBV28
J: TRBJ1-5
D: NA
size: NA

CDR3: CAIGEHPGLAGDSGRYEQYF
DNA: TGTGCCATCGGGGAACATCCGGGACTAGCGGGGGACTCGGGCCGGTACGAGCAGTACTTC
V: TRBV10-3
J: TRBJ2-7
D: TRBD2
size: once

CDR3: CASSLPTRGSYTF
DNA: TGTGCCAGCAGTTTGCCAACCAGGGGGAGCTACACCTTC
V: TRBV28
J: TRBJ1-2
D: TRBD1
size: NA

CDR3: CASRAGGSGEAFF
DNA: TGTGCCAGCAGGGCCGGGGGATCCGGTGAAGCTTTCTTT
V: TRBV5-4
J: TRBJ1-1
D: NA
size: once

CDR3: CASSPVGADSNEKLFF
DNA: TGTGCCAGCTCACCCGTAGGTGCGGATAGTAATGAAAAACTGTTTTTT
V: TRBV18
J: TRBJ1-4
D: NA
size: once

CDR3: CASSSPSAYEQYF
DNA: TGTGCCAGCAGCTCTCCGTCAGCCTACGAGCAGTACTTC
V: TRBV11-2
J: TRBJ2-7
D: NA
size: NA

CDR3: CASSESGREINGYTF
DNA: TGCGCCAGCAGTGAGTCGGGGAGGGAAATCAATGGCTACACCTTC
V: TRBV10-2
J: TRBJ1-2
D: NA
size: NA

CDR3: CASSPPIQGTYNEQFF
DNA: TGTGCCAGCTCACCACCGATACAGGGAACGTACAATGAGCAGTTCTTC
V: TRBV18
J: TRBJ2-1
D: NA
size: NA

CDR3: CASTNNQPQHF
DNA: TGTGCCAGCACCAATAATCAGCCCCAGCATTTT
V: TRBV28
J: TRBJ1-5
D: NA
size: NA

CDR3: CASSLVAGGPGEQYF
DNA: TGTGCCAGCAGCTTAGTAGCGGGAGGGCCGGGTGAGCAGTACTTC
V: TRBV11-2
J: TRBJ2-7
D: TRBD2
size: few

CDR3: CSVESTGSGYTF
DNA: TGCAGCGTTGAGTCGACAGGGAGTGGCTACACCTTC
V: TRBV29-1
J: TRBJ1-2
D: TRBD1
size: few

CDR3: CASSFGGQETQYF
DNA: TGTGCCAGCAGTTTCGGAGGGCAAGAGACCCAGTACTTC
V: TRBV27
J: TRBJ2-5
D: NA
size: NA

CDR3: CASSPTSGSQNEQFF
DNA: TGTGCCAGCAGCCCTACTAGCGGGAGTCAGAATGAGCAGTTCTTC
V: TRBV5-4
J: TRBJ2-1
D: TRBD2
size: NA

CDR3: CASSLSDGPRDGYTF
DNA: TGTGCCAGCAGCTTAAGTGACGGTCCCAGGGATGGCTACACCTTC
V: TRBV7-9
J: TRBJ1-2
D: NA
size: NA

CDR3: CASSLASGVDTDTQYF
DNA: TGTGCCAGCAGCTTAGCAAGTGGAGTAGACACAGATACGCAGTATTTT
V: TRBV11-1
J: TRBJ2-3
D: NA
size: NA

CDR3: CAIRGQEYNEQFF
DNA: TGTGCCATCAGGGGACAGGAGTACAATGAGCAGTTCTTC
V: TRBV10-3
J: TRBJ2-1
D: TRBD1
size: NA

CDR3: CASSPRTGTYEQYF
DNA: TGTGCCAGCAGCCCTAGGACGGGGACCTACGAGCAGTACTTC
V: TRBV9
J: TRBJ2-7
D: NA
size: NA

CDR3: CASSIDRVAQPQHF
DNA: TGTGCCAGCAGCATAGACAGGGTCGCTCAGCCCCAGCATTTT
V: TRBV6-1
J: TRBJ1-5
D: TRBD1
size: NA

CDR3: CASSQGQPGGVGTDTQYF
DNA: TGTGCCAGCAGTCAGGGACAACCGGGGGGTGTTGGCACAGATACGCAGTATTTT
V: TRBV27
J: TRBJ2-3
D: NA
size: NA

CDR3: CAWTSGIQTDTQYF
DNA: TGTGCCTGGACTAGCGGGATACAAACAGATACGCAGTATTTT
V: TRBV30
J: TRBJ2-3
D: TRBD2
size: NA

CDR3: CASRESSGEYEQYF
DNA: TGTGCCAGTAGAGAATCTAGCGGGGAATACGAGCAGTACTTC
V: TRBV11-2
J: TRBJ2-7
D: TRBD2
size: NA

CDR3: CASSSGISPGTDTQYF
DNA: TGTGCCAGCAGCTCGGGGATCAGTCCAGGCACAGATACGCAGTATTTT
V: TRBV7-9
J: TRBJ2-3
D: NA
size: NA

CDR3: CASSLEGLTSDEQFF
DNA: TGCGCCAGCAGCTTAGAGGGTCTGACTAGCGATGAGCAGTTCTTC
V: TRBV5-1
J: TRBJ2-1
D: TRBD2
size: NA

CDR3: CAIDRANTEAFF
DNA: TGTGCCATCGACAGGGCGAACACTGAAGCTTTCTTT
V: TRBV7-9
J: TRBJ1-1
D: TRBD1
size: NA

CDR3: CASSPGGLAGPRTDTQYF
DNA: TGTGCCAGCAGCCCAGGGGGGCTAGCGGGTCCCCGGACAGATACGCAGTATTTT
V: TRBV11-2
J: TRBJ2-3
D: NA
size: NA

CDR3: CASTPWQGGNEQFF
DNA: TGTGCCAGCACTCCCTGGCAGGGGGGCAATGAGCAGTTCTTC
V: TRBV2
J: TRBJ2-1
D: NA
size: NA

CDR3: CASSVGSGSYNEQFF
DNA: TGTGCCAGCAGCGTAGGGAGCGGATCCTACAATGAGCAGTTCTTC
V: TRBV9
J: TRBJ2-1
D: NA
size: once

CDR3: CASSLLAAYNEQFF
DNA: TGTGCCAGCAGTTTACTGGCGGCGTACAATGAGCAGTTCTTC
V: TRBV28
J: TRBJ2-1
D: NA
size: NA

CDR3: CASSQEGVRGAPDTQYF
DNA: TGCGCCAGCAGCCAAGAAGGGGTTCGGGGGGCTCCAGATACGCAGTATTTT
V: TRBV4-1
J: TRBJ2-3
D: NA
size: once

CDR3: CATGLARSYNEQFF
DNA: TGTGCCACCGGACTAGCCCGTTCCTACAATGAGCAGTTCTTC
V: TRBV2
J: TRBJ2-1
D: TRBD2
size: NA

CDR3: CASSLPRDRTYSNQPQHF
DNA: TGTGCCAGCAGTTTACCGCGGGACAGAACTTATAGCAATCAGCCCCAGCATTTT
V: TRBV27
J: TRBJ1-5
D: TRBD1
size: NA

CDR3: CASSQGLQNSPLHF
DNA: TGCGCCAGCAGCCAGGGACTACAAAATTCACCCCTCCACTTT
V: TRBV4-1
J: TRBJ1-6
D: NA
size: few

CDR3: CASSYGTGPKNTEAFF
DNA: TGCGCCAGCAGCTACGGGACAGGGCCTAAGAACACTGAAGCTTTCTTT
V: TRBV4-1
J: TRBJ1-1
D: TRBD1
size: few

CDR3: CASKGLSEAFF
DNA: TGTGCCAGCAAGGGGTTATCTGAAGCTTTCTTT
V: TRBV6-1
J: TRBJ1-1
D: NA
size: NA

CDR3: CASSLPRTGVGYGYTF
DNA: TGTGCCAGCAGTTTACCCAGGACAGGGGTGGGCTATGGCTACACCTTC
V: TRBV28
J: TRBJ1-2
D: TRBD1
size: NA

CDR3: CASSGAGTDTQYF
DNA: TGCGCCAGCAGCGGGGCGGGGACAGATACGCAGTATTTT
V: TRBV5-1
J: TRBJ2-3
D: NA
size: NA

CDR3: CASSSARTGDNSPLHF
DNA: TGTGCCAGTTCGTCAGCCAGGACAGGAGATAATTCACCCCTCCACTTT
V: TRBV25-1
J: TRBJ1-6
D: TRBD1
size: NA

CDR3: CASSLVGAAGELFF
DNA: TGTGCCAGCAGCTTGGTGGGGGCAGCCGGGGAGCTGTTTTTT
V: TRBV5-6
J: TRBJ2-2
D: NA
size: NA

CDR3: CASSVSSGYNEQFF
DNA: TGCGCCAGCAGTGTTTCTAGCGGCTACAATGAGCAGTTCTTC
V: TRBV10-2
J: TRBJ2-1
D: TRBD2
size: NA

CDR3: CASRGLYTDTQYF
DNA: TGCGCCAGCAGGGGACTATACACAGATACGCAGTATTTT
V: TRBV5-1
J: TRBJ2-3
D: TRBD2
size: NA

CDR3: CASSLGTDNEQFF
DNA: TGCGCCAGCAGCTTGGGGACAGACAATGAGCAGTTCTTC
V: TRBV5-1
J: TRBJ2-1
D: NA
size: NA

CDR3: CASEDRDRDYEQYF
DNA: TGTGCCTCGGAAGACCGGGACAGGGACTACGAGCAGTACTTC
V: TRBV30
J: TRBJ2-7
D: TRBD1
size: NA

CDR3: CASRKKGTGSYEQYF
DNA: TGTGCCAGCAGAAAAAAGGGGACAGGGTCCTACGAGCAGTACTTC
V: TRBV28
J: TRBJ2-7
D: TRBD1
size: NA

CDR3: CASSPRSPGEQYF
DNA: TGTGCCAGCAGTCCGAGAAGCCCAGGAGAGCAGTACTTC
V: TRBV28
J: TRBJ2-7
D: NA
size: NA

CDR3: CASSFQGLVSPLHF
DNA: TGTGCCAGCAGTTTTCAGGGACTGGTTTCACCCCTCCACTTT
V: TRBV27
J: TRBJ1-6
D: NA
size: NA

CDR3: CASSRDRAFPDYGYTF
DNA: TGTGCCAGCAGCCGAGACAGGGCTTTCCCCGACTATGGCTACACCTTC
V: TRBV13
J: TRBJ1-2
D: TRBD1
size: NA